This T cell receptor beta chain was identified during a study of CD8+CD57+ T cells in acquired aplastic anemia. For the study at large: Yields of DNA that came from sorted CD4+ and CD8+ cells averaged roughly 3.2 ug. The study, taken as a whole, reports: About 29 sequences, all CD8+ CDR3, were shared between patients and controls. CD8+ Simpson's diversity showed no significant patient-control difference.

Profiles of TCR beta VDJ and CDR3 were generated from a genomic DNA template. MiXCR, applied by TCRdb to the reads, yields one record per CDR3 protein. The sample carries about 270,000 distinct CDR3 sequences, 50% to 70% recorded once. Germline V gives CDR1 SNHLY, CDR2 FYNNEI. This CDR3 has 14 residues. V lost 7 bases and J lost 5; bases outside the gene matches: 6. About this clonotype: As yet, its antigen is unknown.

The sequenced sample was sorted CD4+, CD8+, or CD8+CD57+ T cells (not recorded which) from PBMCs. This chain joins TRBV2 and TRBJ2-5; TRBD1 agrees at 11 bases. The sequence came from a human donor with severe aplastic anemia or a healthy control (not recorded which). The CDR3 is CASTGQGARETQYF. The CDR3 DNA sequence: TGTGCCAGCACAGGACAGGGGGCCCGGGAGACCCAGTACTTC. Supplemented by reference TRBV2 and TRBJ2-5, the full variable domain reads EPEVTQTPSHQVTQMGQEVILRCVPISNHLYFYWYRQILGQKVEFLVSFYNNEISEKSEIFDDQFSVERPDGSNFTLKIRSTKLEDSAMYFCASTGQGARETQYFGPGTRLLVL.